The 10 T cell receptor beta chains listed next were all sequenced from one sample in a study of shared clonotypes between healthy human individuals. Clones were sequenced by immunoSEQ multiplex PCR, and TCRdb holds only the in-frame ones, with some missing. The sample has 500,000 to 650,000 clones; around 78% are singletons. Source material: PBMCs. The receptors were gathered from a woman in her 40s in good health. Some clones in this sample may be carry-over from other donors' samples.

CDR3 nucleotides: TGCGCCAGCAGCCGGGACAGGGAAGAACCCCTCCACTTT. Its protein product is CASSRDREEPLHF. The J gene is TRBJ1-6, the V gene TRBV5-1; 9 positions match TRBD1. The germline V gene encodes CDR1 SGHRS and CDR2 YFSETQ. The junction had 5 bases not matched to a gene; V was cut back by 4 bases and J by 12 bases. The CDR3 has 13 residues.

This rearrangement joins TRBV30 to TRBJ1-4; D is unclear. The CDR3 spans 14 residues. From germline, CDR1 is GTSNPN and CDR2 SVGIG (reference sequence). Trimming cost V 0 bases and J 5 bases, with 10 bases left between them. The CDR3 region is CAWSVRRGNEKLFF. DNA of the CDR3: TGTGCCTGGAGTGTACGTAGAGGGAATGAAAAACTGTTTTTT.

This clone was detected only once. The CDR3 sequence is CSATEYNEQFF. DNA for the CDR3: TGCAGTGCTACGGAATACAATGAGCAGTTCTTC. The chain is built from TRBV20-1 and TRBJ2-1, with unresolved D. Germline V lookup: CDR1 DFQATT, CDR2 SNEGSKA (reference sequence). The CDR3 contains 11 residues. The V gene lost 4 bases and the J gene lost 4 bases, with 5 bases spanning the gap.

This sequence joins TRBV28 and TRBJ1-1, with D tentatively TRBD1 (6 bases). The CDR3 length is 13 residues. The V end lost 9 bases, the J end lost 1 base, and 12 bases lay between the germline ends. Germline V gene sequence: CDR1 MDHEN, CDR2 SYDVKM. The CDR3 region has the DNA TGTGCCAGTCGTTACAGGGAGAACACTGAAGCTTTCTTT. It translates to CASRYRENTEAFF.

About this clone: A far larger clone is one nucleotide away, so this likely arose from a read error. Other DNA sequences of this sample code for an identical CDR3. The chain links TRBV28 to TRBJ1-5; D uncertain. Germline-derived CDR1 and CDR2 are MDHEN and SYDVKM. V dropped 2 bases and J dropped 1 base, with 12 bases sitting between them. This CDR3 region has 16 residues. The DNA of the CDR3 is TGTGCCAGCAGTTTAAGTGGAGGTTGGAGCAATCAGCCCCAGCATTTT. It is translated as CASSLSGGWSNQPQHF.

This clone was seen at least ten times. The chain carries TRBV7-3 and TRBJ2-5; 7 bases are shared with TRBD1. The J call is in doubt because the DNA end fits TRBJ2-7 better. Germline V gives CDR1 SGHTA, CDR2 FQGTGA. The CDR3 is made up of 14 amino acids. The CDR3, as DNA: TGTGCCAGCAGCGAGACAGGGAATGATTACGAGCAGTACTTC. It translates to CASSETGNDYEQYF.

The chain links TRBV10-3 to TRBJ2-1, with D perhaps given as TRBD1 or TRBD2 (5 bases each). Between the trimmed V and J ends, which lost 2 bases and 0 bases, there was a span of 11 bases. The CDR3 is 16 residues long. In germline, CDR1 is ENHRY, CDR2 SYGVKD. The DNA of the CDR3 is TGTGCCATCAGTGAGACGGGACGCCACTCCTACAATGAGCAGTTCTTC. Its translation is CAISETGRHSYNEQFF.

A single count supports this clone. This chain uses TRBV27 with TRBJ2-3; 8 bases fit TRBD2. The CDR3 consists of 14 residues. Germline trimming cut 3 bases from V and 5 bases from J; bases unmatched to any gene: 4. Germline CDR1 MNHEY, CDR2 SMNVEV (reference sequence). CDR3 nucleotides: TGTGCCAGCAGTTTCAGCCGGGAGGGAGATACGCAGTATTTT. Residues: CASSFSREGDTQYF.

CDR3 DNA: TGTGCCAGCAGCTCAACGGGACTTTATAATGAAAAACTGTTTTTT. Translation gives CASSSTGLYNEKLFF. The chain uses TRBV7-9 and TRBJ1-4; weak D call: TRBD1 (5 bases). The CDR3 length is 15 residues. Trimming took off 4 bases at V and 4 bases at J, with 13 bases between the two ends. The germline gives CDR1 SEHNR, CDR2 FQNEAQ (reference sequence). Combining the CDR3 with reference TRBV7-9 and TRBJ1-4 gives the whole variable domain DTGVSQNPRHKITKRGQNVTFRCDPISEHNRLYWYRQTLGQGPEFLTYFQNEAQLEKSRLLSDRFSAERPKGSFSTLEIQRTEQGDSAMYLCASSSTGLYNEKLFFGSGTQLSVL.

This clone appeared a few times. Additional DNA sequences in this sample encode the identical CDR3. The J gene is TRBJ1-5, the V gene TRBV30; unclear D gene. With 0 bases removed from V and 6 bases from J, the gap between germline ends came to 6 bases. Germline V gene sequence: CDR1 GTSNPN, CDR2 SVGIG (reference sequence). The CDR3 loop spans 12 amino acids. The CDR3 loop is CAWSVRGQPQHF. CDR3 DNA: TGTGCCTGGAGTGTACGAGGTCAGCCCCAGCATTTT.